Following are 2 T cell receptor beta chains from one sample sequenced in a study of T cells in localized non-small cell lung cancer. Sequenced by immunoSEQ multiplex PCR; TCRdb stores in-frame clones only, minus some. The table has 900 or so clones, under 35% seen once; the top ten hold 15% to 20%. The specimen comprised lung tumor tissue, sampled before any cancer treatment. The receptors derive from a woman aged 18-49 years with stage III lung adenocarcinoma.

This rearrangement joins TRBV7-1 to TRBJ1-1; D is possibly TRBD1 (5 bases). TRBV7-1 is an open reading frame whose function is uncertain. V lost 5 bases to trimming and J lost 4 bases, with 11 bases between them. The CDR3 covers 13 residues. In DNA form, the CDR3 reads TGTGCCAGCAGCACCAGGGAGAGCACTGAAGCTTTCTTT. Its translation is CASSTRESTEAFF.

The V call is TRBV11-3, the J call TRBJ1-2; 7 nucleotides match TRBD1. After removal of 5 bases from V and 4 bases from J, the junction contained 10 bases not matched to a gene. This CDR3 has 15 amino acids. CDR1 is SGHNT and CDR2 is YENEEA in the germline V gene. The CDR3 spells CASSRARQGAYGYTF. For the CDR3, the DNA is TGTGCCAGCAGCCGAGCAAGACAGGGTGCCTATGGCTACACCTTC. The variable domain in full, completed from reference TRBV11-3 and TRBJ1-2, reads EAGVVQSPRYKIIEKKQPVAFWCNPISGHNTLYWYLQNLGQGPELLIRYENEEAVDDSQLPKDRFSAERLKGVDSTLKIQPAELGDSAVYLCASSRARQGAYGYTFGSGTRLTVV.